This T cell receptor (beta chain) was identified during a study of shared clonotypes between healthy human individuals (dated by TCRdb to between 2020 and 2021). As for the study more broadly: The cohort comprised two women and a few men aged 18 to 49 years. For each donor, three plates each were used for CD4 naive and CD4 memory, two plates were used for CD8 naive, and one plate was used for CD8 memory. Blood TCR repertoires of a handful of healthy adults were deeply sequenced to estimate repertoire size and the extent of clonotype sharing between individuals. Different laboratories and diverse techniques were used to prepare libraries and sequence TCR repertoires, to increase sequencing depth and limit assay-specific biases. Each donor's leukapheresis produced roughly between roughly 0.85 and 9.5 billion PBMCs.

Using the deep immunoSEQ assay, multiplex PCR amplified TCR CDR3 regions from genomic DNA. For each cell subset, the extracted genomic DNA was distributed evenly across all wells of several immunoSEQ 96-well plates, and each plate served as one replicate. For sorted subsets, each replicate PCR was loaded with 200 to 250 ng genomic DNA, equivalent to 30,000 or so T cell genomes. The purified libraries were quantified using a Qubit 3.0 fluorometer, sized with a Bioanalyzer 2100, and then quantified again using the KAPA Library Quantification kit. A separate single-read 150-cycle Illumina NextSeq 550 flow cell was used to sequence each immunoSEQ 96-well plate. Per the original workflow: Because the immunoSEQ output held only junctional sequences and lacked quality scores, the filtering could not match the filtering applied to full-length reads. To assign V/J genes and CDR3, sequences were annotated using PyIR, a Python wrapper for IgBLAST v1.9, with IMGT germline references. Reads with weak V/J assignments (E-value above 1e-6), missing CDR3, stop codons, out-of-frame junctions, or ambiguous translated residues were removed. A V3J clonotype was defined by an identical inferred V gene, J gene, and CDR3 amino acid sequence. Percentage overlap between repertoires was computed as shared unique clonotypes divided by the size of the smaller repertoire. RTK rarefaction, the Chao1 estimator, and Recon v2.1 estimates of unobserved clonotypes were used to assess repertoire richness. Generation probabilities for all TCRbeta clonotypes obtained by the gDNA method from several donors were computed using OLGA. As stored in TCRdb, this immuneACCESS dataset retains in-frame rearrangements with V and J assigned. A fraction of the clones does not appear; measured against another copy, unresolved V genes explain less than half of the discrepancy, and the remainder lacks a known reason. V and J calls and clone size are as listed in that table; D and trimming were resolved from the DNA. The sample profile shows about 1.1 million clones; roughly 80% of them were found once. About 0.94% of the sample comes from the top ten.

Results the study describes overall, beyond this receptor: Approximately 5% of naive CD4, 3.5% of naive CD8, roughly 2.5% of memory CD4, and roughly 0.4% of memory CD8 clonotypes were shared across a few donors. Higher generation probabilities were observed for clonotypes shared by all four sorted-subset donors than for non-shared clonotypes. Pairwise subsampling indicated that sequencing depth was expected to affect the degree of clonotype sharing among donors. Sampling was restricted to blood, and TCR repertoires in tissues likely differ from the TCR repertoires found in blood. Estimated clonotype richness was generally larger for naive than for memory subsets. Even with the large sequencing depth, rarefaction of the sorted-subset datasets indicated that sequencing was incomplete. The genetic and exposure-history diversity represented was limited by the small number of donors.

Its CDR3 holds 13 amino acids, cysteine through phenylalanine. The DNA shown is the 39-base CDR3, in frame from base 1. The germline V gene specifies SGDLS as CDR1 and YYNGEE as CDR2. Trimming costs V 0 bases and J 4 bases, and their ends lie 7 bases apart. The donors were healthy, HIV-negative adults who had no recently reported acute infections or vaccinations. All donors were Caucasian adults living in Nashville, Tennessee, USA. CD4+ T cells were enriched by magnetic negative selection; naive cells were then positively selected on CD45RA, and the negative fraction formed the memory subset. Blood was obtained by leukapheresis, after which PBMCs were separated by Ficoll-Histopaque density gradient centrifugation and cryopreserved in liquid nitrogen vapor phase. Analytical flow cytometry was used to check the purity and quantity of every magnetically sorted T cell population. Genomic DNA was isolated from each sorted fraction and quantified by UV absorbance on a Nanodrop 2000c.

In regard to this clone: Its antigen is still unknown. The sample holds no much larger clone one base away, and base qualities are not on file.

Sequencing was performed on memory CD4+ T cells from PBMCs. This specimen's cell subset or site label, per the study, means: CD45RA-negative fraction. The chain joins TRBV9 to TRBJ1-1; the D region possibly corresponds to TRBD1 (5 bases align). The TCR sequence derives from a man aged 18 to 30 in good health. Some clones in this sample may be carry-over from other donors' samples. The CDR3 protein sequence reads: CASSVDGGTEAFF. The sequence in DNA is TGTGCCAGCAGCGTAGATGGGGGCACTGAAGCTTTCTTT.